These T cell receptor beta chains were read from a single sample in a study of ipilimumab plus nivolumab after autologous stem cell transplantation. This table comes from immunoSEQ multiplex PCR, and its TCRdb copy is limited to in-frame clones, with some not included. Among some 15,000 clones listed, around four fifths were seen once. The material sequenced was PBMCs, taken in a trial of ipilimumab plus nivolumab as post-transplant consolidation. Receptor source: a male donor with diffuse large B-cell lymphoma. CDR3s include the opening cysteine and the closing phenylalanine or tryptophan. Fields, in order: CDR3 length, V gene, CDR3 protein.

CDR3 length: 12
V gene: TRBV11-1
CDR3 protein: CASSLALGELFF

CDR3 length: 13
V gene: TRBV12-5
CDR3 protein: CASGLVEGTEAFF

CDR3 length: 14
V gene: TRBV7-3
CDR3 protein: CASRPDSWQETQYF

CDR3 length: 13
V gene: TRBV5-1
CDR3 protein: CASSYPTGAGYTF

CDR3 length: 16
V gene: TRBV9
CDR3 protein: CASSPSPSRDNSPLHF

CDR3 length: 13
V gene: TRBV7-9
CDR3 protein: CASSVHGNQPQHF

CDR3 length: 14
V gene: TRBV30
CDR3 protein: CAWKTTGAGNTIYF

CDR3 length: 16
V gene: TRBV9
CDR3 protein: CASSARQDSSGNTIYF

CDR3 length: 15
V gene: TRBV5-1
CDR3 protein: CASSYGLAGIYEQYF

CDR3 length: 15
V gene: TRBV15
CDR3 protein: CATSRGSGEVYGYTF

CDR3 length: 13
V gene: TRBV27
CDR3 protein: CASSLYWYNEQFF

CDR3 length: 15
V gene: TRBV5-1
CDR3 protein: CASSLSSGRDNEQFF

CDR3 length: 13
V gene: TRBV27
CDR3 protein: CASSLSRRIGQFF

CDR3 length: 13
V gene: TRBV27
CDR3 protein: CASSPQGYYGYTF

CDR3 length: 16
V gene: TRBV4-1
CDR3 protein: CASSQEWEGGNQPQHF

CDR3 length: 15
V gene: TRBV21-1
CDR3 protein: CASSNPGLALSEQFF

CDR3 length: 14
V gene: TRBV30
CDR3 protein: CAGRDGRTGTEAFF

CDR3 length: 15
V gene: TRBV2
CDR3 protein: CASSELRQVSYEQYF

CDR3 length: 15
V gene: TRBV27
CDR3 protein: CASSRASGNHNEQFF

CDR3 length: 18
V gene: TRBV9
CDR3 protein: CASSGGKGLGGGKNEQFF

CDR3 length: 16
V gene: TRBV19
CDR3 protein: CASSRGTGGATREQYF

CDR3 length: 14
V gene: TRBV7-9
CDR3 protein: CASSPGSHQETQYF

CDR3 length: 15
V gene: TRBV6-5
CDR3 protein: CASTRSGGGYNEQFF

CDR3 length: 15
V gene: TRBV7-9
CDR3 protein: CASSQLTGFGNIQYF

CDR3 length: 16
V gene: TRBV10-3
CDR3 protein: CAISELRDRMNTEAFF

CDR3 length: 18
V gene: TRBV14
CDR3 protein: CASSQEWGPGARKSPLHF

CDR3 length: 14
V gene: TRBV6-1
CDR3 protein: CASTGTVVTGELFF

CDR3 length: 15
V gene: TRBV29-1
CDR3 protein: CSVTGYSATNEKLFF

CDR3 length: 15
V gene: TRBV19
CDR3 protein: CASTIAVGGREGYTF

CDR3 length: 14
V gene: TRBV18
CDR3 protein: CASSPAPAYNEQFF

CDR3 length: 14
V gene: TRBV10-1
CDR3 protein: CASSSSGRADTQYF

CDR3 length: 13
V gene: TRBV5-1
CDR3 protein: CASSLVLAGEQFF

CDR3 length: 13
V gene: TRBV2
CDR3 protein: CARAATATGELFF